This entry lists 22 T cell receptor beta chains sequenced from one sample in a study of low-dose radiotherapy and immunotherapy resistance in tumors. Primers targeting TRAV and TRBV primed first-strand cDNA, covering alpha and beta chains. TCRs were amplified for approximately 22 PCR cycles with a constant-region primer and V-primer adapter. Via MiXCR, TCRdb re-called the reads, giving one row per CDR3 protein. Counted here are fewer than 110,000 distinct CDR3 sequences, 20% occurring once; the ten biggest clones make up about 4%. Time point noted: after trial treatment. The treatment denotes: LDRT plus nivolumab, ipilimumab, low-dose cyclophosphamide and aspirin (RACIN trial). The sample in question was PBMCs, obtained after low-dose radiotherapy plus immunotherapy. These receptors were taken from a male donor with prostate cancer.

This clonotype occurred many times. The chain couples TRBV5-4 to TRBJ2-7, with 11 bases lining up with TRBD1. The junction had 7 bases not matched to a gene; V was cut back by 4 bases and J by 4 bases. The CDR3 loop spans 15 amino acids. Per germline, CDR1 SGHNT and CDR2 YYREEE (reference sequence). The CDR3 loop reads CASSGDGDRGYEQYF. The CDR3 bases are TGTGCCAGCAGCGGGGACGGGGACAGGGGGTACGAGCAGTACTTC.

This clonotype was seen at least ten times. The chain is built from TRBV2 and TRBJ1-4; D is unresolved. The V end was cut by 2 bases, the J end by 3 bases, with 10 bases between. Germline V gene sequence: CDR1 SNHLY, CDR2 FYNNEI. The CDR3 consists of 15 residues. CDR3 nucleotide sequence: TGTGCCAGCAGTGAATCCCCTGGGGCTAATGAAAAACTGTTTTTT. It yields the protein CASSESPGANEKLFF.

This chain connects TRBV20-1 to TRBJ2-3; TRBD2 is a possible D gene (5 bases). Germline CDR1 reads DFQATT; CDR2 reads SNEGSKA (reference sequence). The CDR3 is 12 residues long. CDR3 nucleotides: TGCAGCCGGGATGGGCTTGCAGATACGCAGTATTTT. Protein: CSRDGLADTQYF.

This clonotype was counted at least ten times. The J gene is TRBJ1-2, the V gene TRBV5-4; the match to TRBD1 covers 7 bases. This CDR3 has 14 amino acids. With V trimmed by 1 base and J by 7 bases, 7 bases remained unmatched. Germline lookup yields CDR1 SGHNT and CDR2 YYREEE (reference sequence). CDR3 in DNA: TGTGCCAGCAGCTTGCTAGACAGGGAGAGTGGCTACACCTTC. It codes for CASSLLDRESGYTF.

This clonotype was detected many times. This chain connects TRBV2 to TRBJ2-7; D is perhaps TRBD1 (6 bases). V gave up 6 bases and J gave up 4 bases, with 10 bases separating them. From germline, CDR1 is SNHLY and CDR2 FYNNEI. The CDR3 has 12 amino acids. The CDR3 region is CASSVTGYEQYF. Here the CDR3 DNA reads TGTGCCAGCAGCGTTACAGGGTACGAGCAGTACTTC.

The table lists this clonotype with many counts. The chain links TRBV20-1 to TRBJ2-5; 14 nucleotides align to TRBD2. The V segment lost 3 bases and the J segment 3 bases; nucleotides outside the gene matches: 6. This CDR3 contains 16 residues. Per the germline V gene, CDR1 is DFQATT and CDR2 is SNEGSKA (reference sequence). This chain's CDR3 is CSARGLAGENKETQYF. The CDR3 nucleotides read TGCAGTGCTAGGGGACTAGCGGGGGAAAATAAAGAGACCCAGTACTTC.

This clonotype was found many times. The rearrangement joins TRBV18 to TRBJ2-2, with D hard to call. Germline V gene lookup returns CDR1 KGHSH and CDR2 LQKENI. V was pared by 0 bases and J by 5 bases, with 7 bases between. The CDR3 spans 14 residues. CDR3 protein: CASSPPDGTGELFF. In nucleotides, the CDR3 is TGTGCCAGCTCACCACCGGACGGGACCGGGGAGCTGTTTTTT.

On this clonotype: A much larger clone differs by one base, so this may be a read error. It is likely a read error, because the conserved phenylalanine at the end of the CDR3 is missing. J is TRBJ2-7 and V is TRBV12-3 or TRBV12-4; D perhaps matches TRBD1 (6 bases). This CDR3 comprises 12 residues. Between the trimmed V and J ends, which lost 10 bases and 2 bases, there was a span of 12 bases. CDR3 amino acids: CATGTTTYEQYI. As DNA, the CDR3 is TGTGCCACCGGGACAACCACCTACGAGCAGTACATC.

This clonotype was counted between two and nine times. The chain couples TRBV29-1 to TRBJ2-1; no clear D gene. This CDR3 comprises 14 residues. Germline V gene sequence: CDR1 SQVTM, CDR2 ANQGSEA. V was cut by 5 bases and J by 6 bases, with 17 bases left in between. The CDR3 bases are TGCAGCGTTCGTGGCCAGGCCGCCATCAATGAGCAGTTCTTC. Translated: CSVRGQAAINEQFF.

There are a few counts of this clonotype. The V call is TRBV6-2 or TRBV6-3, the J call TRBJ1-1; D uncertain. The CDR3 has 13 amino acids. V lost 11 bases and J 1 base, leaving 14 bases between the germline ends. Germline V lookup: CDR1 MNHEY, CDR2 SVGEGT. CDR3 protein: CASTRVSNTEAFF. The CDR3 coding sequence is TGTGCCTCAACCCGAGTTTCGAACACTGAAGCTTTCTTT.

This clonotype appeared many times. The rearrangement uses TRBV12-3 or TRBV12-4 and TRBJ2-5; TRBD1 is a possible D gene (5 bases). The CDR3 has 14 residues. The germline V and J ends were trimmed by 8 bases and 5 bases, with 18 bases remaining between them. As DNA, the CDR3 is TGTGCCAGCGGTCCCGGGCAGGGTCCCGAGACCCAGTACTTC. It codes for CASGPGQGPETQYF.

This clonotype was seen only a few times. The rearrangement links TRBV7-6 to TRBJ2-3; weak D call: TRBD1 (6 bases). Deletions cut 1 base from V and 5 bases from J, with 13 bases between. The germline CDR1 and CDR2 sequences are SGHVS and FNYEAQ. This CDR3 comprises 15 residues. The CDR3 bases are TGTGCCAGCAGCTTAGAGGCAGGGGCGCTAGATACGCAGTATTTT. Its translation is CASSLEAGALDTQYF.

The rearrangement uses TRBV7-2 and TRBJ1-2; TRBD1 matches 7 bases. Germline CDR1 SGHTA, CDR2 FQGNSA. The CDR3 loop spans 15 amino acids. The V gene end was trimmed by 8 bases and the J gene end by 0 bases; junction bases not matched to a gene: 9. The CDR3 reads CASGWGGTANYGYTF. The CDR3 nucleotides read TGTGCCAGCGGTTGGGGGGGGACAGCTAACTATGGCTACACCTTC.

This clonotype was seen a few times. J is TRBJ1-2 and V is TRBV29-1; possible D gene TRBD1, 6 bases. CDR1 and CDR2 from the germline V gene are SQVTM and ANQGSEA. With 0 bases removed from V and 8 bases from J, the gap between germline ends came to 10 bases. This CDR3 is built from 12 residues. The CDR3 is CSVEDGGGGYTF. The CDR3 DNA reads TGCAGCGTTGAAGATGGGGGGGGCGGCTACACCTTC.

The CDR3, as DNA: TGCAGTGCCGCCGGGACTACCTCTGTCAATGAGCAGTTCTTC. Translating it yields CSAAGTTSVNEQFF. The chain joins TRBV20-1 to TRBJ2-1; 7 bases map to TRBD2. The trim removed 6 bases at V and 6 bases at J, leaving 11 bases unmatched. CDR3 size: 14 residues. The V gene's germline CDR1 is DFQATT and CDR2 SNEGSKA (reference sequence).

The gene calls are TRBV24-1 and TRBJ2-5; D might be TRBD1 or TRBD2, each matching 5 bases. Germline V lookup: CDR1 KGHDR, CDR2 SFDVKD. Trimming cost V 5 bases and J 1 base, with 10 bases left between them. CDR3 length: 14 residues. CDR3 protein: CATSGGGSQETQYF. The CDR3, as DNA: TGTGCCACCAGTGGGGGCGGGTCCCAAGAGACCCAGTACTTC.

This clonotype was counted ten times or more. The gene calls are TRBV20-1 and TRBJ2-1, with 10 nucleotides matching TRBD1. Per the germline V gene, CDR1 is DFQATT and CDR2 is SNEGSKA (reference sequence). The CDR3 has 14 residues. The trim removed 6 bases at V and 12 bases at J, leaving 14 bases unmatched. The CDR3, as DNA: TGCAGTGCCGTGGGGGACAGGGGTCCCGCGGGGCAGTTCTTC. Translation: CSAVGDRGPAGQFF.

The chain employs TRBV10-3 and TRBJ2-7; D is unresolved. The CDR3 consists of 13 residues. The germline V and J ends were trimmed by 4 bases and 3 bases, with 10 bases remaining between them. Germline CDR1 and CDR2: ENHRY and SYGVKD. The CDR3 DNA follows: TGTGCCATCAGTGCAGAGGAGCGCTACGAGCAGTACTTC. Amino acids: CAISAEERYEQYF.

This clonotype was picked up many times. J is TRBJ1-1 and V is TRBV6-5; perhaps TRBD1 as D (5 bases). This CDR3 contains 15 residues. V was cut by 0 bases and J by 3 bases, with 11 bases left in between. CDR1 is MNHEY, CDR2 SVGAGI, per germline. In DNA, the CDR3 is TGTGCCAGCAGTTACTCGACGGGGGTACACACTGAAGCTTTCTTT. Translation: CASSYSTGVHTEAFF.

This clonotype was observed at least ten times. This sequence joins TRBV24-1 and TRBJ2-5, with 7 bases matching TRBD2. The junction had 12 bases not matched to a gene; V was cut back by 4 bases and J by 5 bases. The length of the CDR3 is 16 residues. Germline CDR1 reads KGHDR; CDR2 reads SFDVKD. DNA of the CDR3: TGTGCCACCAGTGAGTCGGTTGGCGGGGGAACGGAGACCCAGTACTTC. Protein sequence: CATSESVGGGTETQYF.

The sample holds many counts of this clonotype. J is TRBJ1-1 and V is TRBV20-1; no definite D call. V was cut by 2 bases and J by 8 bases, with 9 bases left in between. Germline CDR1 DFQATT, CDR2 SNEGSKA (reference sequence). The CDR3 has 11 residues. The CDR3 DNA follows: TGCAGTGCTAGAAGTCGCCGAGAAGCTTTCTTT. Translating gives CSARSRREAFF.

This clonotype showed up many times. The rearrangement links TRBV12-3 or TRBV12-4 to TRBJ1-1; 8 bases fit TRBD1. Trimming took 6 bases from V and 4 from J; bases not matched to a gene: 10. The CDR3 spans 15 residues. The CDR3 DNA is TGTGCCAGCAGCTCTCATGGACAGGGAAGCACTGAAGCTTTCTTT. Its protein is CASSSHGQGSTEAFF.